Following are 2 T cell receptor beta chains from one sample sequenced in a study of T-cell memory formation after mild COVID-19. MiXCR was run by TCRdb on the 5' RACE reads, yielding one entry per CDR3 protein. In the table there are about 430,000 distinct CDR3 sequences, roughly 18% of which are singletons. Input material: PBMCs or a T cell subset sorted from them (not recorded which). Source of these receptors: a young man who had mild COVID-19 (a few samples of this study predate the infection). Cell type and time point are not known.

The genes are TRBV7-2 and TRBJ2-3; TRBD2 matches at 12 bases. Looked up from germline, CDR1 is SGHTA and CDR2 is FQGNSA. The V segment lost 6 bases and the J segment 5 bases; nucleotides outside the gene matches: 6. The CDR3 spans 15 residues. The CDR3 sequence: CASSPSGGAEDTQYF. CDR3 nucleotide sequence: TGTGCCAGCAGTCCTAGCGGGGGGGCTGAAGATACGCAGTATTTT.

There are a few counts of this clonotype. The chain combines TRBV29-1 with TRBJ1-1; 9 nucleotides align to TRBD1. Per the germline V gene, CDR1 is SQVTM and CDR2 is ANQGSEA. This CDR3 comprises 14 residues. V lost 7 bases to trimming and J lost 1 base; unmatched junction nucleotides: 7. The CDR3 region is CSAPPGQGNTEAFF. CDR3 in DNA: TGCAGCGCACCCCCGGGACAGGGGAACACTGAAGCTTTCTTT.